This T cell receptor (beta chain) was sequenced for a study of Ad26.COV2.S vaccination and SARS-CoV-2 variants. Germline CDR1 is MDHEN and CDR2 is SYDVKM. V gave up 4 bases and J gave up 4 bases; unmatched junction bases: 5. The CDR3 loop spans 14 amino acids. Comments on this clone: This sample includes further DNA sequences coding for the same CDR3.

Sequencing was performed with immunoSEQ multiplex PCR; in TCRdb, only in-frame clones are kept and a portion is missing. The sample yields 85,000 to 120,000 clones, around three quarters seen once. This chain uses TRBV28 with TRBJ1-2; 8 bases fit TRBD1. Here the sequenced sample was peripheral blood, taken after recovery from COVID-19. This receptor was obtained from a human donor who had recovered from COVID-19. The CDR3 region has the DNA TGTGCCAGCAGTTCATCGACAGGGGTCTATGGCTACACCTTC. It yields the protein CASSSSTGVYGYTF.